This TCR beta chain was sequenced for a study of shared T cell receptors in the human thymus. Profiled with immunoSEQ multiplex PCR; TCRdb holds only in-frame clones, not every one. In the table there are more than 550,000 clones, 87% of which are singletons. V was cut by 3 bases and J by 7 bases, with 15 bases left in between. Germline CDR1 LGHNA, CDR2 YSLEER. The CDR3 has 15 amino acids. This sample was also put to use in a study of human thymus T cells. As that study records: Thymic samples were excised during corrective heart operations.

The source of this sequence is a boy under two years old with a congenital heart defect. The rearrangement links TRBV4-3 to TRBJ1-4; D ambiguous. Sequencing was carried out using thymocytes. The CDR3 protein is CASSHLFQVREKLFF. As DNA, the CDR3 is TGCGCCAGCAGCCACCTGTTCCAGGTTCGTGAAAAACTGTTTTTT.